This T cell receptor beta chain comes out of a study of human T cells and chemical hapten exposure. Time point: patch test 2, 6 weeks after DPC sensitization. The treatment is: therapeutic diphenylcyclopropenone sensitization with weekly scalp DPC. Drawing of blood took place ahead of applying each patch test. Donors were 18 to 70-year-old alopecia patients suitable for DPC. TCRdb independently ran MiXCR on the RACE reads; one entry per CDR3 protein. This table has about 69,000 distinct CDR3 sequences, 10% appearing once. This clonotype was detected ten times or more. Sequencing was performed on whole blood, taken in connection with sensitization to the hapten diphenylcyclopropenone (DPC). The clonotype originates from a woman aged 45-65 years with alopecia areata. Some clones in this sample may be carry-over from other donors' samples.

CDR3 loop: CASSPGLEQYF. The CDR3 region has the DNA TGTGCCAGCAGCCCCGGACTGGAGCAGTACTTC. The chain combines TRBV6-2 or TRBV6-3 with TRBJ2-7, with a weak D call TRBD2 (5 bases). CDR1 and CDR2 from the germline V gene are MNHEY and SVGEGT. The CDR3 has 11 amino acids. V was shortened by 6 bases and J by 7 bases, with 10 bases between the two germline ends.